This entry concerns a single TCR beta chain. The sample belongs to a study of blood T cell repertoires in COVID-19. On the study more broadly: Samples came from the United States, Italy and Spain, spanning acute and convalescent COVID-19. T cells, B-cell-depleted T cells, or PBMCs provided the cDNA or gDNA that served as material.

Seattle enrolled patients during active infection and tracked them longitudinally. Authors' data handling: Amplification of reference gene primers provided the estimated nucleated cell counts. Sequencing used immunoSEQ multiplex PCR; TCRdb keeps in-frame clones, though not all of them. V and J calls and clone size are as listed in that table; D and trimming were resolved from the DNA. In the table there are nearly 300,000 clones, about four fifths of which are singletons. The CDR3 runs to 15 residues. V was pared by 5 bases and J by 4 bases, with 5 bases of the junction left unmatched. Germline V lookup: CDR1 SGHTA, CDR2 FQGTGA.

Source material: peripheral blood. The TCR originated in a human donor with COVID-19, enrolled during active disease. The donor label of this sample is uncertain. This chain connects TRBV7-3 to TRBJ2-5; 12 bases fit TRBD2. The CDR3 nucleotides are TGTGCCAGCAGCGCCCAGGGACTAGCGGGAGAGACCCAGTACTTC. Protein sequence: CASSAQGLAGETQYF. Supplemented by reference TRBV7-3 and TRBJ2-5, the full variable domain reads GAGVSQTPSNKVTEKGKYVELRCDPISGHTALYWYRQSLGQGPEFLIYFQGTGAADDSGLPNDRFFAVRPEGSVSTLKIQRTERGDSAVYLCASSAQGLAGETQYFGPGTRLLVL.